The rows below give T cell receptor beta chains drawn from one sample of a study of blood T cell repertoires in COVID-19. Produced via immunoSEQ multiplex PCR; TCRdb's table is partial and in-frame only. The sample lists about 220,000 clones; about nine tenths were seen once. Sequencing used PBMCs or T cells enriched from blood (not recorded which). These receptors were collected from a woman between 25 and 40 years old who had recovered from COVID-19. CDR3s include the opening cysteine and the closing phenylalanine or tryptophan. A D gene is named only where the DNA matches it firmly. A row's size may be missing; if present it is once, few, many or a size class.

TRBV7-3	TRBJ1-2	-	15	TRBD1	CASSSDGTGIYGYTF	TGTGCCAGCAGCTCGGATGGGACAGGGATATATGGCTACACCTTC
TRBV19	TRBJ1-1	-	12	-	CASSPPGTEAFF	TGTGCCAGTAGTCCACCGGGGACTGAAGCTTTCTTT
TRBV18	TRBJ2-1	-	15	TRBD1	CASSPRRGPYNEQFF	TGTGCCAGCTCACCTCGCAGGGGGCCCTACAATGAGCAGTTCTTC
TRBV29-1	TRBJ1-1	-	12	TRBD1	CSADRGGTEAFF	TGCAGCGCCGACAGGGGTGGAACTGAAGCTTTCTTT
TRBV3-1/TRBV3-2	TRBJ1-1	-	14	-	CASSQASQNTEAFF	TGTGCCAGCAGCCAAGCTAGTCAGAACACTGAAGCTTTCTTT
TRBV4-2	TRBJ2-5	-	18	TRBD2	CASSPGTSGGARQETQYF	TGTGCCAGCAGCCCCGGGACTAGCGGGGGGGCTAGACAAGAGACCCAGTACTTC
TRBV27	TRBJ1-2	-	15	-	CASSLSSAVVEGYTF	TGTGCCAGCAGTTTATCTTCCGCGGTGGTAGAGGGCTACACCTTC
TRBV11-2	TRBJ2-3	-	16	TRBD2	CASSGGTSGGTDTQYF	TGTGCCAGCAGCGGCGGGACTAGCGGGGGTACAGATACGCAGTATTTT
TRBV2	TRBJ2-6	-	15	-	CASSLMRSGANVLTF	TGTGCCAGCAGCCTGATGAGATCTGGGGCCAACGTCCTGACTTTC
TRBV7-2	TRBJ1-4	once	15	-	CASSFRSGEGEKLFF	TGTGCCAGCAGCTTTAGGTCAGGGGAGGGGGAAAAACTGTTTTTT
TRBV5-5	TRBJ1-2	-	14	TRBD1	CASSPGQGVYGYTF	TGTGCCAGCAGCCCGGGACAGGGGGTTTATGGCTACACCTTC
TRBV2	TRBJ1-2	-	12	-	CASSERGYGYTF	TGTGCCAGCAGTGAGAGAGGATATGGCTACACCTTC
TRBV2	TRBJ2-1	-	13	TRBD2	CASKAGGLDEQFF	TGTGCCAGCAAGGCGGGGGGGCTGGATGAGCAGTTCTTC
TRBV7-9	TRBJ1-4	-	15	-	CASSPAAGTSKKLFF	TGTGCCAGCAGCCCAGCCGCAGGGACTAGTAAAAAACTGTTTTTT
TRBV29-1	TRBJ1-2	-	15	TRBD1	CSVDITGAPNYGYTF	TGCAGCGTTGATATAACAGGGGCACCTAACTATGGCTACACCTTC
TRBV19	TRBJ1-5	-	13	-	CASSAGSNQPQHF	TGTGCCAGTTCGGCAGGTAGCAATCAGCCCCAGCATTTT
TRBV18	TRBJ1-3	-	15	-	CASSPTGQDGNTIYF	TGTGCCAGCTCACCGACAGGTCAAGACGGAAACACCATATATTTT
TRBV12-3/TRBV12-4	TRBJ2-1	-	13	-	CASSLGSYNEQFF	TGTGCCAGCAGTCTCGGTAGTTACAATGAGCAGTTCTTC
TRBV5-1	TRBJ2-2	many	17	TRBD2	CASSLAVSGGFTGELFF	TGCGCCAGCAGCTTGGCCGTTAGCGGGGGTTTCACCGGGGAGCTGTTTTTT
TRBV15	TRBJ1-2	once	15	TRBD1	CATSRDRQGDYGYTF	TGTGCCACCAGCAGAGATAGACAGGGGGACTATGGCTACACCTTC
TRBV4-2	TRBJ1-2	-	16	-	CASSQDVPDPNYGYTF	TGTGCCAGCAGCCAAGACGTCCCAGATCCTAACTATGGCTACACCTTC
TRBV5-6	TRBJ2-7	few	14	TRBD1	CASSPGTGQYEQYF	TGTGCCAGCAGCCCCGGGACAGGACAGTACGAGCAGTACTTC
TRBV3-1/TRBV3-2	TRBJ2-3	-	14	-	CASSPGLRTDTQYF	TGTGCCAGCAGCCCCGGACTGCGCACAGATACGCAGTATTTT
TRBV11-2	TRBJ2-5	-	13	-	CASSLGQLETQYF	TGTGCCAGCAGCTTAGGCCAACTGGAGACCCAGTACTTC
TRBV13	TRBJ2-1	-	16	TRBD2	CASSLAGGSSYNEQFF	TGTGCCAGCAGCTTAGCGGGGGGGAGCTCCTACAATGAGCAGTTCTTC
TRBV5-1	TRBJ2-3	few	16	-	CASSLGVDSSTDTQYF	TGCGCCAGCAGCTTGGGGGTGGACTCTAGCACAGATACGCAGTATTTT
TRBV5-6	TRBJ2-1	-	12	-	CATPITYNEQFF	TGTGCCACACCTATTACCTACAATGAGCAGTTCTTC
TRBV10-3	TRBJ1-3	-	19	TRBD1	CAISDTGTGDKASGNTIYF	TGTGCCATCAGTGATACCGGGACAGGGGATAAAGCCTCTGGAAACACCATATATTTT
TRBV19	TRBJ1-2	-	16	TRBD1	CASNNLGQGVSYGYTF	TGTGCCAGTAACAATTTGGGACAGGGTGTTTCTTATGGCTACACCTTC
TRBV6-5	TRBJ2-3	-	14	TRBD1	CASRGGYSTDTQYF	TGTGCCAGTCGAGGGGGCTATAGCACAGATACGCAGTATTTT
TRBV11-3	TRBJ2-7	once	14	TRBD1	CASSLGQGAYEQYF	TGTGCCAGCAGCTTAGGACAGGGGGCCTACGAGCAGTACTTC
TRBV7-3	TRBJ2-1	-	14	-	CASSFRGGVNEQFF	TGTGCCAGCAGCTTCCGGGGCGGGGTGAATGAGCAGTTCTTC
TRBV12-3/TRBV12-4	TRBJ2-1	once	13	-	CASRLTGEGKQFF	TGTGCCAGCAGGTTGACAGGGGAGGGGAAGCAGTTCTTC
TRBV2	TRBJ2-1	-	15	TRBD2	CASSVRLAGGSEQFF	TGTGCCAGCAGTGTCCGACTAGCGGGGGGGAGTGAGCAGTTCTTC
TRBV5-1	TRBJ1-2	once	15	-	CASSLGGASNYGYTF	TGCGCCAGCAGCTTGGGCGGGGCGTCTAACTATGGCTACACCTTC
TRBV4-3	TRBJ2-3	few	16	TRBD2	CASSQLAAPSTDTQYF	TGCGCCAGCAGCCAGCTAGCGGCCCCTAGCACAGATACGCAGTATTTT
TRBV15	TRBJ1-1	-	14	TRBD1	CATGNPGGFTEAFF	TGTGCCACCGGGAATCCAGGGGGCTTCACTGAAGCTTTCTTT
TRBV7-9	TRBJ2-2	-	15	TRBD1	CASSQGDKDTGELFF	TGTGCCAGCAGCCAGGGGGACAAAGACACCGGGGAGCTGTTTTTT
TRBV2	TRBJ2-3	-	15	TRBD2	CASNDIAGGVDTQYF	TGTGCCAGCAACGATATAGCGGGGGGTGTAGATACGCAGTATTTT
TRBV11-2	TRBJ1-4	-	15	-	CASSHAGGNNEKLFF	TGTGCCAGCAGTCACGCGGGGGGTAATAATGAAAAACTGTTTTTT
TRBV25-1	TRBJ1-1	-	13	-	CASSEREWSEAFF	TGTGCCAGCAGTGAAAGGGAGTGGTCTGAAGCTTTCTTT
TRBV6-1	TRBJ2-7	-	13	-	CASSDPYAYEQYF	TGTGCCAGCAGTGACCCGTATGCCTACGAGCAGTACTTC
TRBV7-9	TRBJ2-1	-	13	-	CASSSGSYNEQFF	TGTGCCAGCAGCTCAGGCTCCTACAATGAGCAGTTCTTC
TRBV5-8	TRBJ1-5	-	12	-	CASSRSRQPQHF	TGTGCCAGCAGCCGTTCCCGTCAGCCCCAGCATTTT
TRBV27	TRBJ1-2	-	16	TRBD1	CASSSPEDRGRDGYTF	TGTGCCAGCAGTTCGCCGGAGGACAGGGGGCGGGATGGCTACACCTTC
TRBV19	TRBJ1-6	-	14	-	CASSLTGINSPLHF	TGTGCCAGTAGTCTTACAGGGATTAATTCACCCCTCCACTTT
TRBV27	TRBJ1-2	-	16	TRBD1	CASSLRDRVADYGYTF	TGTGCCAGCAGTTTACGGGACAGGGTGGCTGACTATGGCTACACCTTC
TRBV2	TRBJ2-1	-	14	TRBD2	CASSVERGGFVQFF	TGTGCCAGCAGTGTGGAGCGGGGGGGGTTTGTGCAGTTCTTC
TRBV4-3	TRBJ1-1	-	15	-	CASSQGTLGGTEAFF	TGCGCCAGCAGCCAAGGCACCCTCGGGGGCACTGAAGCTTTCTTT
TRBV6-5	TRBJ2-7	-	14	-	CASSYYTGFYEQYF	TGTGCCAGCAGTTACTACACAGGGTTCTACGAGCAGTACTTC
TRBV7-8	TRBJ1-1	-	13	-	CASRGRLNTEAFF	TGTGCCAGCAGGGGGCGGCTGAACACTGAAGCTTTCTTT
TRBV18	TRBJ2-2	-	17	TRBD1	CASSPNADRGQTGELFF	TGTGCCAGCTCACCCAATGCGGACAGGGGGCAAACCGGGGAGCTGTTTTTT
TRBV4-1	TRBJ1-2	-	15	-	CASSQEGVANYGYTF	TGCGCCAGCAGCCAAGAAGGGGTTGCGAACTATGGCTACACCTTC
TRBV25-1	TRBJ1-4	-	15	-	CASSEQRATNEKLFF	TGTGCCAGCAGTGAACAGAGGGCAACTAATGAAAAACTGTTTTTT
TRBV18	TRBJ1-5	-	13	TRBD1	CASSPDRDQPQHF	TGTGCCAGCTCACCAGACAGGGATCAGCCCCAGCATTTT
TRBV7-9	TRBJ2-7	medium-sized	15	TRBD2	CASSSRTSGLGEQYF	TGTGCCAGCAGCTCCCGGACTAGCGGTTTAGGAGAGCAGTACTTC
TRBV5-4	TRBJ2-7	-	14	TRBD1	CASSSRTGRNEQYF	TGTGCCAGCAGCTCGCGGACAGGAAGGAACGAGCAGTACTTC
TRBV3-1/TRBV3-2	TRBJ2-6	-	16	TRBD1	CASSRTGGAGANVLTF	TGTGCCAGCAGCCGCACAGGGGGCGCTGGGGCCAACGTCCTGACTTTC